The clone carrying this T cell receptor (beta chain) was seen a few times. Its target is not known. TCRdb recomputed calls from the 5' RACE reads with MiXCR, one row per CDR3 protein. The sample holds about 720,000 distinct CDR3 sequences, 8% to 9% seen once. This sample was included in a study of identical twins. General study results and limits: One should note that invariant MAIT and iNKT cells could partly confound zero-insertion analyses. Models underestimated how often monozygotic twins shared out-of-frame TCR alpha. These conclusions were based on statistical analysis (cross-sectional, not following the same donors).

This same sample was also taken into another study, of yellow fever vaccine responses in identical twins. From that study: Each twin's T cell response to the vaccine was reported to look partly convergent and partly personalized.

The TCR originated in a woman in her late teens or twenties in good health. The sequenced sample consisted of PBMCs.

The CDR3 nucleotides are TGTGCCAGCAGCAAGGGACAGGGACTTTTGGATACGCAGTATTTT. Translation: CASSKGQGLLDTQYF. The rearrangement links TRBV7-2 to TRBJ2-3, with 9 bases fitting TRBD1. This CDR3 contains 15 residues. CDR1 is SGHTA and CDR2 is FQGNSA in the germline V gene. The ends lost 5 bases at V and 6 bases at J; junction bases unmatched: 9.